This T cell receptor beta chain was found in a study of T cells in localized non-small cell lung cancer. Overall study results and limits: The highest T cell clonality was in uninvolved adjacent lung, above tumor.

V shed 3 bases, J shed 6 bases, and the junction held 12 bases outside the gene matches. The germline V gene has CDR1 SGDLS and CDR2 YYNGEE. This CDR3 is 17 amino acids long. Sequencing was performed with immunoSEQ multiplex PCR; in TCRdb, only in-frame clones are kept and a portion is missing. The table includes about 24,000 clones, about 88% detected once. Worth noting for this clone: Its matching antigen is unknown.

The sample was peripheral blood, taken before any cancer treatment. This clonotype was obtained from a male donor older than 55 with stage I squamous cell lung carcinoma. The rearrangement uses TRBV9 and TRBJ2-1; 10 nucleotides match TRBD2. CDR3 in DNA: TGTGCCAGCAGCGCCGCTATGGTAGCGGGGGGCCGCAATGAGCAGTTCTTC. This codes for CASSAAMVAGGRNEQFF. Drawing the rest from reference TRBV9 and TRBJ2-1, the complete variable domain is DSGVTQTPKHLITATGQRVTLRCSPRSGDLSVYWYQQSLDQGLQFLIQYYNGEERAKGNILERFSAQQFPDLHSELNLSSLELGDSALYFCASSAAMVAGGRNEQFFGPGTRLTVL.